This entry concerns a single T cell receptor (beta chain). Original analysis: How many nucleated cells were present was estimated from reference gene primer amplification. Sequenced by immunoSEQ multiplex PCR; TCRdb stores in-frame clones only, minus some. The V and J calls and clone size were taken over from that table, and D and trimming were inferred from the DNA. The top ten clones hold under 3% of a sample with 340,000 or so clones, 65% to 85% of them seen once. These data come from a study of blood T cell repertoires in COVID-19. In the study overall: Spain, Italy and the United States supplied samples that represented acute and convalescent COVID-19. PBMCs, B-cell-depleted T cells, or T cells were the source of the cDNA or gDNA that made up the material.

Trimming removed 2 bases from V and 0 bases from J; junction bases left unmatched: 5. Germline V gene data show CDR1 as LGHNA and CDR2 as YNFKEQ. The CDR3 loop spans 16 amino acids. This sequence was found in a man aged 30-40 years with active or convalescent COVID-19. Sequencing input: peripheral blood. The gene calls are TRBV4-2 and TRBJ2-5, with 8 bases matching TRBD2. The CDR3 loop is CASSQSGGGNQETQYF. The CDR3 coding sequence is TGTGCCAGCAGCCAATCCGGGGGGGGAAACCAAGAGACCCAGTACTTC.